This entry lists 5 T cell receptor beta chains sequenced from one sample in a study of T cell repertoires in aging, cancer and after chemotherapy. Multiplex touch-down PCR with TRB-A/B primers amplified rearranged V-D-J TRB sequences. TCRdb fed the multiplex PCR reads into MiXCR, producing one record per CDR3 protein. The sample carries several thousand distinct CDR3 sequences, around a third recorded once. TCR beta rearrangements were amplified from peripheral blood genomic DNA. Sequencing was carried out using blood. These receptors came from a human donor in good health. The donor label of this sample is uncertain.

V is TRBV5-1 and J is TRBJ1-5; 9 bases are shared with TRBD1. The CDR3 loop spans 15 amino acids. After removal of 0 bases from V and 6 bases from J, the junction contained 4 bases not matched to a gene. The germline gives CDR1 SGHRS, CDR2 YFSETQ. The DNA of the CDR3 is TGCGCCAGCAGCTTGGGGACAGGGGAGCGTCAGCCCCAGCATTTT. This codes for CASSLGTGERQPQHF.

This clonotype was seen a single time. This rearrangement joins TRBV20-1 to TRBJ1-4; D is uncertain. The germline V gene has CDR1 DFQATT and CDR2 SNEGSKA (reference sequence). The CDR3 totals 13 residues. Deletions cut 4 bases from V and 11 bases from J, with 17 bases between. The CDR3 reads CSATDTSAVKLFF. CDR3 bases: TGCAGTGCTACCGACACAAGCGCCGTGAAACTGTTTTTT.

This chain connects TRBV10-2 to TRBJ2-1, with TRBD1 matching 7 bases. Trimming cost V 7 bases and J 5 bases; bases outside gene matches: 11. Germline V lookup: CDR1 WSHSY, CDR2 SAAADI. The CDR3 runs 15 residues. The CDR3 reads CASNLPGTEDNEQFF. The DNA for the CDR3 is TGCGCCAGCAATCTTCCCGGGACAGAGGACAATGAGCAGTTCTTC.

J is TRBJ2-3 and V is TRBV6-2 or TRBV6-3, with 11 bases that match TRBD1. This CDR3 has 15 amino acids. The ends lost 4 bases at V and 5 bases at J; junction bases unmatched: 5. Germline V lookup: CDR1 MNHEY, CDR2 SVGEGT. CDR3 residues: CASSLGQGGVDTQYF. The CDR3 DNA follows: TGTGCCAGCAGTTTGGGACAGGGGGGTGTAGATACGCAGTATTTT.

This clonotype qualifies as medium-sized. The gene calls are TRBV19 and TRBJ2-5; D gene unclear. V lost 0 bases, J lost 4 bases, and 3 bases lay in between. This CDR3 is built from 12 residues. CDR1 is LNHDA, CDR2 SQIVND, per germline (reference sequence). DNA for the CDR3: TGTGCCAGTAGTATAGAAGGAGAGACCCAGTACTTC. Translating gives CASSIEGETQYF.